This T cell receptor beta chain was found in a study of circulating and synovial CD4+ cells in juvenile arthritis. This CDR3 region has 15 residues. Germline lookup yields CDR1 LNHDA and CDR2 SQIVND (reference sequence). The V and J ends lost 4 bases and 5 bases respectively, with 14 bases between them. Assay: immunoSEQ multiplex PCR; the TCRdb copy retains only in-frame clones and omits some. The sample carries some 30,000 clones, 85% to 95% recorded once. Sequenced: CD4+ T cells from blood. This rearrangement joins TRBV19 to TRBJ2-2, with D perhaps matching TRBD2 (6 bases). The TCR sequence derives from a human donor with juvenile idiopathic arthritis. The CDR3 region has the DNA TGTGCCAGTAGTAGAGCGGGCGAGCCGACCGGGGAGCTGTTTTTT. Translated, it gives CASSRAGEPTGELFF.